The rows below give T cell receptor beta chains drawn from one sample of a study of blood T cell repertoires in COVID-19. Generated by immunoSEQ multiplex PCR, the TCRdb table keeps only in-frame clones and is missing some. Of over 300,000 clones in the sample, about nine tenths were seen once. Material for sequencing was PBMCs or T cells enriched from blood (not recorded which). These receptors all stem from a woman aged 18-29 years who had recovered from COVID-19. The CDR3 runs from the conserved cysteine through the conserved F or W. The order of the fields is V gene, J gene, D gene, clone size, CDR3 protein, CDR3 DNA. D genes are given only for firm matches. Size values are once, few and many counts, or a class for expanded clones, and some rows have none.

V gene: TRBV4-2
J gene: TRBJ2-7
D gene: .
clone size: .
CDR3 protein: CASSPLTSSEQYF
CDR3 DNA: TGTGCCAGCAGCCCATTAACTAGCTCCGAGCAGTACTTC

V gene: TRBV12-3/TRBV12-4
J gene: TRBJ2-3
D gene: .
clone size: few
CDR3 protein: CASRTALDTQYF
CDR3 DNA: TGTGCCAGCAGGACAGCGTTGGATACGCAGTATTTT

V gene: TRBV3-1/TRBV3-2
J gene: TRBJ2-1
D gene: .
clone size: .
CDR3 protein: CASSRETGPSYNEQFF
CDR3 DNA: TGTGCCAGCAGCCGGGAAACAGGGCCCTCCTACAATGAGCAGTTCTTC

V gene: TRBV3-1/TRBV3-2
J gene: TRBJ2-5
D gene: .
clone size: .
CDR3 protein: CASSQRSQETQYF
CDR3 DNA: TGTGCCAGCAGCCAAAGGAGCCAAGAGACCCAGTACTTC

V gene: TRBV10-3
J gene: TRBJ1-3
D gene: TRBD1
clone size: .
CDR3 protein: CAISETRTGGSNTIYF
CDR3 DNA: TGTGCCATCAGTGAAACCCGGACAGGGGGAAGCAACACCATATATTTT

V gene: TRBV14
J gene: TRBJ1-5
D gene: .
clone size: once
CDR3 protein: CASSQGSESNQPQHF
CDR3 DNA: TGTGCCAGCAGCCAAGGGTCAGAAAGCAATCAGCCCCAGCATTTT

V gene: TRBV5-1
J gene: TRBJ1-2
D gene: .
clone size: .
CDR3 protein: CASSSQGDYGHTF
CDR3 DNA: TGCGCCAGCAGCTCTCAAGGGGACTATGGCCACACCTTC

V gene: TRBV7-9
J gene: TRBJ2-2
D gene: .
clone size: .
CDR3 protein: CASSEGQHGELFF
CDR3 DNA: TGTGCCAGCAGCGAAGGACAGCACGGGGAGCTGTTTTTT

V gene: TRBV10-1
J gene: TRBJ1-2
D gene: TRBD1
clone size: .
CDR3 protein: CASSPGQGINYGYTF
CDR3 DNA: TGCGCCAGCAGCCCGGGACAGGGGATTAACTATGGCTACACCTTC

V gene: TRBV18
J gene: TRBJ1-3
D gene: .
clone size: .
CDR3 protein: CASSPLEAVSGNTIYF
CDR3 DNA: TGTGCCAGCTCACCACTCGAGGCGGTCTCTGGAAACACCATATATTTT

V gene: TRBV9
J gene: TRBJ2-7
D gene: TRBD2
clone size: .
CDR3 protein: CASSLRAGDAYEQYF
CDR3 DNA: TGTGCCAGCAGCCTGAGAGCGGGAGATGCCTACGAGCAGTACTTC

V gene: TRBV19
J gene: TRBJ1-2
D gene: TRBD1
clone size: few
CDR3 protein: CASRMGTGGYGYTF
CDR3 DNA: TGTGCCAGTAGAATGGGAACAGGGGGCTATGGCTACACCTTC

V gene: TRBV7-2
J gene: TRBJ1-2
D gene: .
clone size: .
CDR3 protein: CASSLTVEYGYTF
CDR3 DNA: TGTGCCAGCAGCTTAACGGTCGAGTATGGCTACACCTTC

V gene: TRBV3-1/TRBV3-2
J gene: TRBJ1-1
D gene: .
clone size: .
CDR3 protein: CASSQDFVRGENTEAFF
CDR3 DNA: TGTGCCAGCAGCCAAGATTTCGTCCGGGGTGAGAACACTGAAGCTTTCTTT

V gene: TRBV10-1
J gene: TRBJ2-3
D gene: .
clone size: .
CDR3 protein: CASSAGQSSTDTQYF
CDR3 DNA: TGCGCCAGCAGCGCGGGACAGTCTAGCACAGATACGCAGTATTTT

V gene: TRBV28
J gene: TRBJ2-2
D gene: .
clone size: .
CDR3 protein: CASSLRGRGGWAGELFF
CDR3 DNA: TGTGCCAGCAGTTTGCGGGGGCGGGGAGGATGGGCCGGGGAGCTGTTTTTT

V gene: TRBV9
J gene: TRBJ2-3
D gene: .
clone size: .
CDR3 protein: CASSVGRGLEIVDTQYF
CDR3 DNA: TGTGCCAGCAGCGTAGGTCGAGGTTTGGAGATCGTAGATACGCAGTATTTT

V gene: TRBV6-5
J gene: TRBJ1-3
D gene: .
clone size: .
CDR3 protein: CASSSQGAGNTIYF
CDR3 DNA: TGTGCCAGCAGTTCACAGGGCGCTGGAAACACCATATATTTT

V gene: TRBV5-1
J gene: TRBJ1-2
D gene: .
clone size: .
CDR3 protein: CASSLDGQAGLGYTF
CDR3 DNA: TGCGCCAGCAGCTTGGATGGGCAGGCGGGGCTTGGCTACACCTTC

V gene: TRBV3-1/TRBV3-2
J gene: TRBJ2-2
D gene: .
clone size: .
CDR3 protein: CASGSIAANTGELFF
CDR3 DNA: TGTGCCAGCGGGTCCATAGCGGCGAACACCGGGGAGCTGTTTTTT

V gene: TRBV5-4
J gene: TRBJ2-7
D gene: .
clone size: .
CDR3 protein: CASSLERDYEQYF
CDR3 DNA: TGTGCCAGCAGCTTGGAACGGGACTACGAGCAGTACTTC

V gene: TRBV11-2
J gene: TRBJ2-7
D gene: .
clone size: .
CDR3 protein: CASSLFRGFRDEQYF
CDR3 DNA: TGTGCCAGCAGCTTATTCCGAGGGTTTAGGGACGAGCAGTACTTC

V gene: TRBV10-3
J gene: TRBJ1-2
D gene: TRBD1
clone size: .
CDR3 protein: CAITQQGTNYGYTF
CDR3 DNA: TGTGCCATCACACAACAGGGGACTAACTATGGCTACACCTTC

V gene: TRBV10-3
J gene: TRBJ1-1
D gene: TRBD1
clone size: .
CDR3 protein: CAISGRGGMGNTEAFF
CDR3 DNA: TGTGCCATCAGTGGTAGAGGGGGCATGGGGAACACTGAAGCTTTCTTT

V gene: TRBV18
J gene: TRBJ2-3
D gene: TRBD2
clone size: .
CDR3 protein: CASSPPLAGDPTSTDTQYF
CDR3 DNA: TGTGCCAGCTCACCACCACTAGCGGGGGACCCAACTAGCACAGATACGCAGTATTTT

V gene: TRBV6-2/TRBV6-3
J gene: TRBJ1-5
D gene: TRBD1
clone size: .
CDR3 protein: CASSPTDTGGVQPQHF
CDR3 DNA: TGTGCCAGCAGCCCTACAGATACAGGGGGCGTCCAGCCCCAGCATTTT

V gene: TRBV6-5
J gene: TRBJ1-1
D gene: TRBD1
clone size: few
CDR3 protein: CASKVEQGVIVAFF
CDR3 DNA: TGTGCCAGCAAGGTGGAACAGGGGGTAATCGTCGCTTTCTTT

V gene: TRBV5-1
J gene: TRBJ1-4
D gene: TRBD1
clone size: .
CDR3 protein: CASSWDSYNEKLFF
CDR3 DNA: TGCGCCAGCAGCTGGGACAGTTATAATGAAAAACTGTTTTTT

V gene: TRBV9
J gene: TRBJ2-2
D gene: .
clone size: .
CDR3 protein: CASSVSTVGGELFF
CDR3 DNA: TGTGCCAGCAGCGTTTCCACTGTCGGCGGGGAGCTGTTTTTT

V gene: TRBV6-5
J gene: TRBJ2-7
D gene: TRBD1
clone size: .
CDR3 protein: CASSPTGTGVYEQYF
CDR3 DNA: TGTGCCAGCAGTCCGACCGGGACAGGGGTCTACGAGCAGTACTTC

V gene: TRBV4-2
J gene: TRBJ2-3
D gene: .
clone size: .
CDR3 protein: CASSQDTGMTSTDTQYF
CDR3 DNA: TGTGCCAGCAGCCAAGACACGGGAATGACTAGCACAGATACGCAGTATTTT

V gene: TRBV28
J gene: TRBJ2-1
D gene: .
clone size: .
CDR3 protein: CASRKPGRGIFEQFF
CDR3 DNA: TGTGCCAGCAGAAAACCGGGACGGGGGATTTTTGAGCAGTTCTTC

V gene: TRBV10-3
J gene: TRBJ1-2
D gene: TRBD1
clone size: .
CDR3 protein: CAISESPQGAYGYTF
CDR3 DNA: TGTGCCATCAGTGAGTCGCCACAGGGGGCTTATGGCTACACCTTC